The 11 T cell receptor beta chains reported below all come from one sample, sequenced in a study of T-cell reconstitution after alpha-beta-depleted transplantation in children listed by TCRdb under 2016. Preparation of the library involved PCR. Sequenced on an Illumina HiSeq 2500. To normalize quantification of the TCRbeta repertoire, the TCR libraries were built with molecular barcoding that relied on unique molecular identifiers. TCRdb passed the public sequencing reads through fastp at Q25 and MiXCR, retaining productive beta sequences. CDR3 protein duplicates are merged, each entry listing the most common genes and DNA. This sample holds about 580,000 distinct CDR3 sequences; more than 20% were observed only once. The ten biggest clones cover approximately 14% of the sample. This specimen's treatment or condition label, interpreted: allogeneic hematopoietic cell transplantation with graft depleted of TCRalphabeta T cells and CD19 B cells.

The specimen was PBMCs, mostly from graft donor cells, collected 360 days after TCRalphabeta/CD19-depleted stem cell transplant. These receptors originate from a boy in the first two years of life who had a stem cell transplant for acute myeloid leukemia, so the T cells may come from the graft donor.

V usage is TRBV20-1 and J usage is TRBJ2-1, with 8 bases fitting TRBD2. The CDR3 is 12 amino acids. V dropped 3 bases and J dropped 12; count of bases not matched to a gene: 7. Germline CDR1 and CDR2: DFQATT and SNEGSKA (reference sequence). The CDR3 loop is CSARRGADMQFF. In DNA form, the CDR3 reads TGCAGTGCTAGGCGGGGGGCTGACATGCAGTTCTTC.

V is TRBV20-1 and J is TRBJ1-5, with D possibly matching TRBD1 (5 bases). The CDR3 spans 14 residues. From germline, CDR1 is DFQATT and CDR2 SNEGSKA (reference sequence). V was cut by 3 bases and J by 3 bases, with 12 bases left in between. The CDR3 DNA reads as TGCAGTGCTAGGGGGGATCGGACCAATCAGCCCCAGCATTTT. This gives the protein CSARGDRTNQPQHF.

This sequence joins TRBV7-2 and TRBJ2-7; 9 nucleotides agree with TRBD2. The CDR3 extends over 15 amino acids. Looked up from germline, CDR1 is SGHTA and CDR2 is FQGNSA. V shed 6 bases, J shed 3 bases, and the junction held 9 bases outside the gene matches. CDR3 loop: CASSDSSGVYYEQYF. CDR3 nucleotide sequence: TGTGCCAGCAGTGACTCTAGCGGGGTGTACTACGAGCAGTACTTC.

The V and J genes are TRBV2 and TRBJ2-1; D may correspond to TRBD1 or TRBD2 (7 bases each). From germline, CDR1 is SNHLY and CDR2 FYNNEI. The CDR3 covers 19 residues. CDR3 protein: CTCCGLPGGRGKDYNEQFF. The CDR3, as DNA: TGTACCTGCTGTGGTCTGCCAGGGGGGAGGGGGAAGGACTACAATGAGCAGTTCTTC.

A remark on this clonotype: This may be a read error: a much more frequent sequence differs by one nucleotide. The chain employs TRBV15 and TRBJ2-7, with D possibly being TRBD2 (6 bases). V gave up 0 bases and J gave up 3 bases, with 9 bases separating them. Germline CDR1 LNHNV, CDR2 YYDKDF (reference sequence). This CDR3 contains 14 residues. CDR3 amino acids: CATSRDRRVYEQYF. The CDR3 coding sequence is TGTGCCACCAGCAGAGATAGGAGGGTCTACGAGCAGTACTTC. The whole variable domain, remainder taken from reference TRBV15 and TRBJ2-7, is DAMVIQNPRYQVTQFGKPVTLSCSQTLNHNVMYWYQQKSSQAPKLLFHYYDKDFNNEADTPDNFQSRRPNTSFCFLDIRSPGLGDTAMYLCATSRDRRVYEQYFGPGTRLTVT.

This clonotype was detected a few times. This sequence joins TRBV15 and TRBJ2-5, with D possibly matching TRBD2 (6 bases). The V end lost 4 bases, the J end lost 5 bases, and 23 bases lay between the germline ends. The CDR3 is 17 amino acids. Germline assignment: CDR1 LNHNV and CDR2 YYDKDF (reference sequence). This CDR3 is CATSTLTQGLRGETQYF. The CDR3 nucleotides are TGTGCCACCAGCACGTTAACCCAGGGACTTCGGGGGGAGACCCAGTACTTC.

This sequence joins TRBV6-4 and TRBJ2-6; a possible D gene is TRBD1 (6 bases). With 10 bases removed from V and 4 bases from J, the gap between germline ends came to 17 bases. In germline, CDR1 is MRHNA, CDR2 SNTAGT. The CDR3 runs to 15 residues. The CDR3 spells CAIASGVSGANVLTF. The CDR3 DNA sequence: TGTGCCATTGCCTCAGGGGTTTCAGGGGCCAACGTCCTGACTTTC.

There are many counts of this clonotype. The V call is TRBV7-6, the J call TRBJ1-1; the match to TRBD1 covers 12 bases. V gave up 5 bases and J gave up 0 bases; unmatched junction bases: 10. Germline CDR1 SGHVS, CDR2 FNYEAQ. The CDR3 length is 18 residues. CDR3 coding DNA: TGTGCCAGCAGCCCGTATCCGGGACAGGGGGCCCTGAACACTGAAGCTTTCTTT. As protein: CASSPYPGQGALNTEAFF. Variable domain in full (rest from reference TRBV7-6 and TRBJ1-1): GAGVSQSPRYKVTKRGQDVALRCDPISGHVSLYWYRQALGQGPEFLTYFNYEAQQDKSGLPNDRFSAERPEGSISTLTIQRTEQRDSAMYRCASSPYPGQGALNTEAFFGQGTRLTVV.

This chain joins TRBV18 and TRBJ2-2, with 9 bases fitting TRBD1. The CDR3 has 15 residues. Germline V gene sequence: CDR1 KGHSH, CDR2 LQKENI. V lost 3 bases to trimming and J lost 5 bases; unmatched junction nucleotides: 4. The CDR3 bases are TGTGCCAGCTCACCCATACAGGGGGCGACCGGGGAGCTGTTTTTT. Translated: CASSPIQGATGELFF.

This rearrangement joins TRBV5-5 to TRBJ2-7; 8 bases are shared with TRBD1. Germline V gene sequence: CDR1 SGHKS, CDR2 YYEKEE (reference sequence). This CDR3 comprises 15 residues. The V segment lost 9 bases and the J segment 1 base; nucleotides outside the gene matches: 12. This CDR3 is CAIGPGTGISYEQYV. The CDR3, as DNA: TGTGCCATCGGCCCAGGGACAGGAATATCCTACGAGCAGTACGTC.

The table lists this clonotype with many counts. The V call is TRBV5-1, the J call TRBJ2-2; 7 nucleotides align to TRBD1. The length of the CDR3 is 14 residues. The V segment lost 7 bases and the J segment 5 bases; nucleotides outside the gene matches: 8. Germline values: CDR1 SGHRS, CDR2 YFSETQ. In DNA form, the CDR3 reads TGCGCCAGCTGTGACAGGGATATTACCGGGGAGCTGTTTTTT. Translation: CASCDRDITGELFF. The full variable domain, in which reference TRBV5-1 and TRBJ2-2 provide the parts outside the CDR3, is KAGVTQTPRYLIKTRGQQVTLSCSPISGHRSVSWYQQTPGQGLQFLFEYFSETQRNKGNFPGRFSGRQFSNSRSEMNVSTLELGDSALYLCASCDRDITGELFFGEGSRLTVL.